This paragraph covers one TCR beta chain sequence. Its antigen is still unknown. No base-level quality is on record; no much larger clone is a single base apart. These data are taken from a study of technical replicates of blood from a handful of donors listed by TCRdb under 2017. Library preparation was by the immunoSEQ multiplex PCR assay. Held by TCRdb, this immuneACCESS table contains in-frame sequences only and omits some clones. Under half of the omission traces to an unresolved V gene where checked; the cause of the rest is unknown. The sample profile shows tens of thousands of clones; about 90% of them were found once. Of the sample, around 0.42% falls within the top ten clones. The germline V gene specifies SGHDN as CDR1 and FVKESK as CDR2. The CDR3 spans 16 residues, from the cysteine through the phenylalanine. This entry keeps only the CDR3 DNA: 48 bases, framed from base 1. Trimming removed 4 bases from V and 5 bases from J; the gene matches leave 9 bases unexplained.

The V and J segments used are TRBV14 and TRBJ1-5, with 9 central nucleotides matching TRBD1. Sample: T cells isolated from PBMCs. The TCR originated in a human donor in good health. CDR3 region: CASSLRLQGADQPQHF. In nucleotide form, the sequence is TGTGCCAGCAGCCTTCGATTACAGGGGGCCGATCAGCCCCAGCATTTT.